This T cell receptor beta chain was found in a study of cytomegalovirus exposure and HLA in healthy donors listed by TCRdb under 2017. Study-level background: An earlier analysis of about 530 of the donors reported over 250 Gb of sequence data and roughly 120 million unique TCR beta sequences obtained from about 180 million T cells. An early release covering roughly 640 HLA-typed donors comprised approximately 300 gigabases of sequencing data and 85 million to 100 million unique TCR sequences. The genetic ancestry cluster associated with self-reported Caucasian donors included over 65% of the roughly 400 genotyped donors. The aim of the study was to test whether cataloging public T cell receptors could identify signatures of past pathogen exposure. The T cell repertoires of around 670 subjects were profiled by immunosequencing and related to cytomegalovirus serostatus. In addition to the first cohort of about 650 subjects, a separate validation cohort of approximately 110 different subjects was used. To predict cytomegalovirus infection status, the study combined high-throughput TCR immunosequencing, statistical association of individual TCRs with disease status, and machine learning. To study patterns of TCR occurrence, a later analysis re-analyzed previously published TCR beta repertoires from more than 550 donors and added high-resolution HLA genotyping. Rather than using new phenotypic data, the later analysis identified candidate immune exposures from TCR beta sequences and from how often those sequences occurred across donors. To decide whether each TCR beta V gene segment behaved as functional or pseudogenic, an earlier analysis of some 570 of the donors relied on high-throughput TCR beta sequencing. Donor age, sex, ethnicity and CMV serostatus were collected together with the repertoire data. In a later genetic analysis, genome-wide SNP genotypes for 398 of the 666 donors were used, and that subset was treated as a discovery cohort. All discovery cohort repertoires had been generated on a single sequencing platform. Class I and class II HLA loci were covered by the typing at four-digit resolution. Typing coverage varied by locus: roughly 629-630 donors for A, B, C, DRB1 and DQB1; 500 to 550 for DQA1; more than 600 for DPA1; fewer than 480 for DPB1. Several DR-DQ haplotypes were treated as single units for association and clustering because of strong linkage in the cohort. Across 398 genotyped donors of the cohort, an average of about 240,000 unique TCR beta nucleotide sequences per donor were sequenced, and around 20% of those sequences were non-productive. What the research found in general, with its limitations: A later genetic analysis associated a missense DCLRE1C variant with V-gene and J-gene trimming of TCR beta chains, and an independent cohort replicated the association. Because HLA typing was missing for some donors at each locus, association tests included only the typed subset. In both the original and validation cohorts, the classifier was reported to diagnose cytomegalovirus status with high specificity and sensitivity. A later analysis found that TCR association rates varied across HLA loci, with DRB1 alleles showing the most associated TCRs and HLA-C alleles the fewest. In a later analysis, several top co-occurrence clusters were reported to appear linked to parvovirus B19, influenza, CMV and Epstein-Barr virus. Only TCR beta chains were sequenced in this cohort, and the absence of alpha or paired-chain data limited detectable features. A cluster of highly shared sequence variants was judged likely to represent a technical artifact of the sequencing pipeline. Most TCR sequences were seen in very few donors, while some public TCRs were found in many individuals. In a later analysis, HLA-associated TCR beta chains were found to be more clonally expanded and to have lower generation probabilities than equally common non-associated chains. Correlated functional status among segregating V segments might be attributable to linkage disequilibrium, but an unknown experimental factor could not be ruled out. In an earlier analysis of some 640 of the donors, most TCR beta V segments were observed in productive rearrangements about 87% or about 30% of the time, broadly matching IMGT annotations. Three of the identified cytomegalovirus-associated TCR beta chains were confirmed in vitro to be specific for cytomegalovirus antigens. Immune exposure information for the cohort was limited to CMV serostatus. At a false discovery rate of 0.05, a later analysis linked 16,000 or so TCR beta sequences to specific HLA alleles. The study listed 150 to 200 TCR beta chains as associated with cytomegalovirus. A later analysis found that most CMV-associated TCR beta chains appeared HLA-restricted, with HLA associations seemingly driven largely by CMV exposure. The earlier analysis of some 540 of the donors excluded 15 to 20 rarely observed V segments, including chromosome 9 orphons, because counts were too low. A further reported finding was that TCR beta sequences accurately predicted the HLA-A and HLA-B alleles for most subjects in the first cohort. A later genetic analysis reported fewer N-insertions in productive TCRs among donors in an Asian-associated ancestry cluster than the roughly 700-donor mean. Sequencing depth was assumed to be roughly uniform across donors in the presence/absence analyses, though that assumption may not hold. The authors suggested that the approach could potentially be extended to other disease states and immunological phenotypes. When HLA alleles, especially DR and DQ, strongly co-occurred, TCR associations were difficult to assign to individual alleles. Some IMGT-functional V segments, including TRBV6-2 and TRBV6-3, could not be told apart with the 87-base-pair reads, so those segments were excluded.

Notes on this clone: Its antigen specificity is not known. No much larger clone is present one base from it, and per-base qualities are unavailable.

Library creation used the immunoSEQ multiplex PCR assay. The multiplex PCR relied on a mix of 60 forward primers for TCR Vbeta segments and 13 reverse primers for TCR Jbeta segments. Amplification of the CDR3 region of rearranged TCR beta genes was performed with a multiplex PCR assay on genomic DNA. Amplified TCR beta libraries were sequenced as 87-base-pair reads on the Illumina HiSeq System. The original methods were these. A later analysis counted tens of millions of unique TCR beta chains across the 666 repertoires, and some 11 million of these chains were shared by at least two donors. A nearest-neighbor algorithm error-corrected the raw reads and collapsed the reads into unique sequences, merging closely related sequences to remove PCR and sequencing errors. CDR3 sequences were aligned to IMGT reference sequences to assign V, D and J gene segments. For a sequence to be retained, a match of at least six nucleotides was required to both a V gene segment and a J gene segment. Rearrangements were classified as productive when the CDR3 lacked stop codons and remained in frame with V and J, and all other rearrangements were classified as non-productive. Following IMGT convention, CDR3 was defined as the stretch from the second conserved V-encoded cysteine up to the conserved J-encoded phenylalanine. In an earlier analysis of 587 of the donors, sequences lacking an unambiguous match to a single V gene segment were excluded. In an earlier analysis of approximately 500 of the donors, a V segment was called functional when productive rearrangements were above 56.7%, and segregating when the standard deviation between donors exceeded 5%. To diagnose cytomegalovirus status from the catalog of TCR beta chain sequences, a statistical classification framework was built. V and J gene assignment, in a later analysis, came from comparing TCR nucleotide sequences with IMGT/GENE-DB human TR gene sequences. The TCRdist pipeline was used in a later analysis to assign CDR3 sequences and most-parsimonious VDJ recombination scenarios. A later analysis defined each TCR beta chain by its CDR3 amino acid sequence plus V-gene family, and excluded reads lacking a unique V-gene family. To address suspected cross-contamination and a sequencing artifact, a later analysis removed several hundred highly shared, low-generation-probability nucleotide sequences. In a later analysis, a clonal expansion index for each public chain was calculated from normalized within-repertoire ranks of inferred template counts. Generation probabilities in a later analysis came from a VDJ recombination model fitted to out-of-frame rearrangements, and those results were checked against IGoR. A later analysis scored TCR-TCR, TCR-HLA and TCR-CMV co-occurrence with hypergeometric tests, applying a repertoire-size bias correction to TCR pairs. False discovery rates were estimated in a later analysis by permuting HLA or CMV assignments 20 times. A later analysis grouped co-occurring TCRs with DBSCAN, adding TCRdist sequence similarity when clustering within HLA-allele-positive subsets. Co-occurrence clustering excluded repertoires with fewer than 30,000 or more than 120,000 public chains, plus five with anomalous nucleotide sharing. TCRdb holds this immuneACCESS table with in-frame rearrangements only. Some clones are missing; in checked studies, unresolved V genes explain under half, and the rest has no known cause. V and J calls and clone size are as listed in that table; D and trimming were resolved from the DNA. The sample has about 210,000 clones on record, about 83% of them singletons. The ten largest clones take up approximately 1.6% of the sample.

The cysteine opens and the phenylalanine closes a CDR3 of 14 amino acids. This entry keeps only the CDR3 DNA: 42 bases, framed from base 1. The germline V gene gives CDR1 as MNHEY and CDR2 as SVGAGI. V and J lose 0 bases and 5 bases, and a span of 7 bases separates them. The cohort consisted of 600 to 750 healthy bone marrow donors. Cohort members were all nominally healthy when sampled, although unrecorded immune exposures were likely present. The donor tested CMV seropositive and was one of the 289 seropositive cohort members. A peripheral blood sample was collected from each donor, and TCR beta sequencing was performed on peripheral blood mononuclear cells. The Qiagen DNeasy Blood Extraction Kit was used to extract genomic DNA from the blood cell samples.

The chain couples TRBV6-5 to TRBJ1-4; confidence is insufficient to name the D gene. Sequencing input: PBMCs. This clonotype was sampled from a man aged 40-50 years in good health and CMV-seropositive. The CDR3 is CASSYSRGNEKLFF. The DNA reads TGTGCCAGCAGTTACTCGAGAGGGAATGAAAAACTGTTTTTT.